This T cell receptor beta chain derives from a study of long-term antiretroviral therapy in people with HIV. General study findings and limits: Blood dates from the mid-2000s to the late 2010s, possibly under older ART regimens. Repertoires from HIV showed CDR3 length ranges narrower than those of controls.

This clone was seen only once. What it binds is unknown. This CDR3 has 16 residues. Trimming took off 4 bases at V and 0 bases at J, with 16 bases between the two ends. CDR1 SGHTS and CDR2 YDEGEE come from the germline V gene. Survey level was the resolution at which the v3.0 immunoSEQ assay ran. The table came from immunoSEQ multiplex PCR; TCRdb's copy has only in-frame clones and leaves some out. The sample shows tens of thousands of clones, about 80% of them seen only once. Treatment of all HIV participants took place in the United States. There were about 1-11 million cryopreserved PBMC in the samples before DNA extraction.

This clonotype originated in a woman aged 18-30 years with HIV. The sequenced sample was unsorted PBMCs, obtained 0.8 years after starting antiretroviral therapy. This chain joins TRBV5-8 and TRBJ1-1; D perhaps matches TRBD1 (5 bases). CDR3 nucleotide sequence: TGTGCCAGCAGCCCAGGGACGGACAACTTGAACACTGAAGCTTTCTTT. Protein sequence: CASSPGTDNLNTEAFF.